Reported below is one TCR beta chain. V was pared by 0 bases and J by 7 bases, with 13 bases between. Germline V CDR1 and CDR2: KGHSH, LQKENI. The CDR3 contains 15 residues. The study assigned cohorts using participant-reported clinical history. This specimen comes from a study of blood T cell repertoires in COVID-19. About the research overall: Acute and convalescent COVID-19 samples came from the United States, Italy and Spain.

How the authors handled the data: Amplification of reference gene primers was used by the study to estimate nucleated cell counts. Generated by immunoSEQ multiplex PCR, the TCRdb table keeps only in-frame clones and is missing some. Clone size and V and J calls were adopted from that table, with D and trimming inferred from the DNA. The sample records around 450,000 clones, about nine tenths being singletons. This TCR derives from a man between 18 and 35 years old who had recovered from COVID-19. The V gene is TRBV18, the J gene TRBJ2-1; possible D gene TRBD2, 6 bases. Sequencing input: PBMCs or T cells enriched from blood (not recorded which). The CDR3 region is CASSPPGTVGNEQFF. The CDR3 DNA follows: TGTGCCAGCTCACCACCCGGGACTGTAGGTAATGAGCAGTTCTTC.